These 11 T cell receptor beta chains share one sample of origin, sequenced in a study of CD8+ T cells in alopecia areata. RNA, once extracted, was reverse transcribed into cDNA for use as the sequencing template. Method: immunoSEQ multiplex PCR; TCRdb's copy keeps in-frame clones and lacks some. The table shows over 90,000 clones, with 85% to 90% occurring only once. Treatment here: oral pan-JAK inhibitor, 5-10 mg twice daily. The material sequenced was CD8+ T cells sorted from blood, taken at roughly week 30, from a patient treated with tofacitinib. These receptors were collected from a human donor with alopecia areata.

V and J are TRBV27 and TRBJ2-7; D remains ambiguous. V lost 0 bases and J 3 bases, leaving 6 bases between the germline ends. Germline lookup yields CDR1 MNHEY and CDR2 SMNVEV (reference sequence). CDR3 size: 13 residues. The CDR3 region is CASSLSRYYEQYF. CDR3 nucleotide sequence: TGTGCCAGCAGTTTATCTCGGTACTACGAGCAGTACTTC.

The chain is built from TRBV4-1 and TRBJ2-1, with D tentatively TRBD2 (6 bases). Per germline, CDR1 MGHRA and CDR2 YSYEKL. This CDR3 is 16 amino acids long. V gave up 4 bases and J gave up 10 bases, with 23 bases separating them. The CDR3 is CASSLREASARQEQFF. As DNA, the CDR3 is TGCGCCAGCAGCCTAAGGGAGGCTAGCGCTCGTCAGGAGCAGTTCTTC.

On this clone: The junction departs from the called germline gene at one end, perhaps through a read error. This chain joins TRBV2 and TRBJ2-1; 12 bases line up with TRBD2. CDR3 length equals 16 residues. From germline, CDR1 is SNHLY and CDR2 FYNNEI. CDR3 residues: CASSDRLAGVYYEQFF. CDR3 bases: TGTGCCAGCAGTGATCGACTAGCGGGAGTCTACTATGAGCAGTTCTTC.

Only one count was recorded for this clone. V and J are TRBV4-1 and TRBJ2-4; D is ambiguous. The CDR3 loop spans 15 amino acids. The V end was cut by 1 base, the J end by 0 bases, with 7 bases between. Germline values: CDR1 MGHRA, CDR2 YSYEKL. CDR3 sequence reads: CASSQGPLAKNIQYF. The CDR3 bases are TGCGCCAGCAGCCAAGGACCCCTAGCCAAAAACATTCAGTACTTC.

The gene calls are TRBV29-1 and TRBJ1-2; D is uncertain. The V and J ends lost 7 bases and 4 bases respectively, with 10 bases between them. Germline CDR1 and CDR2: SQVTM and ANQGSEA. The CDR3 covers 11 residues. The DNA for the CDR3 is TGCAGCGCTCTGGACCTCTATGGCTACACCTTC. This translates into CSALDLYGYTF.

The sample holds a few counts of this clone. The V call is TRBV13, the J call TRBJ2-1; no definite D call. The V gene's germline CDR1 is PRHDT and CDR2 FYEKMQ (reference sequence). V was trimmed by 3 bases and J by 6 bases, leaving 9 bases between them. The CDR3 consists of 13 residues. CDR3 loop: CASSLGQVNEQFF. Here the CDR3 DNA reads TGTGCCAGCAGCTTGGGCCAAGTCAATGAGCAGTTCTTC.

The chain combines TRBV27 with TRBJ2-1; D possibly matches TRBD1 or TRBD2 (5 bases each). The V end was cut by 6 bases, the J end by 1 base, with 10 bases between. CDR1 and CDR2 from the germline V gene are MNHEY and SMNVEV (reference sequence). This CDR3 is 14 amino acids long. The CDR3 here is CASSRGRSYNEQFF. In DNA, the CDR3 is TGTGCCAGCAGCCGGGGCAGGTCCTACAATGAGCAGTTCTTC.

This chain connects TRBV7-9 to TRBJ2-6; D may be TRBD1 (6 bases). The ends were cut back, 4 bases at V and 16 bases at J, with 14 bases in the middle. This CDR3 contains 12 residues. Germline lookup yields CDR1 SEHNR and CDR2 FQNEAQ (reference sequence). This CDR3 is CASSSLTGILTF. In DNA, the CDR3 is TGTGCCAGCAGCTCCTTGACAGGAATTCTGACTTTC.

This clone appeared a single time. CDR3 in DNA: TGCGCCAGCAGCTGGCGGCTACACTTCTACAATGAGCAGTTCTTC. Protein product: CASSWRLHFYNEQFF. The V call is TRBV5-1, the J call TRBJ2-1; D is undetermined. The CDR3 runs to 15 residues. Germline values: CDR1 SGHRS, CDR2 YFSETQ. V was cut by 3 bases and J by 3 bases, with 13 bases left in between.

This chain uses TRBV19 with TRBJ2-3; tentatively, D is TRBD2 (6 bases). Germline assignment: CDR1 LNHDA and CDR2 SQIVND (reference sequence). V lost 3 bases and J lost 6, with 7 bases in between. The CDR3 is made up of 12 amino acids. The CDR3 DNA reads TGTGCCAGTAGTATCCGGGGGGATACGCAGTATTTT. Amino acid sequence: CASSIRGDTQYF. Supplemented by reference TRBV19 and TRBJ2-3, the full variable domain reads DGGITQSPKYLFRKEGQNVTLSCEQNLNHDAMYWYRQDPGQGLRLIYYSQIVNDFQKGDIAEGYSVSREKKESFPLTVTSAQKNPTAFYLCASSIRGDTQYFGPGTRLTVL.

This chain joins TRBV9 and TRBJ2-7; 7 bases fit TRBD1. The CDR3 contains 14 residues. CDR1 and CDR2 (germline): SGDLS, YYNGEE. With 3 bases clipped from V and 6 bases from J, the junction kept 9 bases outside the gene matches. CDR3 sequence (DNA): TGTGCCAGCAGCGCCTCCAGGGGGTCTGTCGAGCAGTACTTC. This codes for CASSASRGSVEQYF. Full variable domain (missing parts from reference TRBV9 and TRBJ2-7): DSGVTQTPKHLITATGQRVTLRCSPRSGDLSVYWYQQSLDQGLQFLIQYYNGEERAKGNILERFSAQQFPDLHSELNLSSLELGDSALYFCASSASRGSVEQYFGPGTRLTVT.